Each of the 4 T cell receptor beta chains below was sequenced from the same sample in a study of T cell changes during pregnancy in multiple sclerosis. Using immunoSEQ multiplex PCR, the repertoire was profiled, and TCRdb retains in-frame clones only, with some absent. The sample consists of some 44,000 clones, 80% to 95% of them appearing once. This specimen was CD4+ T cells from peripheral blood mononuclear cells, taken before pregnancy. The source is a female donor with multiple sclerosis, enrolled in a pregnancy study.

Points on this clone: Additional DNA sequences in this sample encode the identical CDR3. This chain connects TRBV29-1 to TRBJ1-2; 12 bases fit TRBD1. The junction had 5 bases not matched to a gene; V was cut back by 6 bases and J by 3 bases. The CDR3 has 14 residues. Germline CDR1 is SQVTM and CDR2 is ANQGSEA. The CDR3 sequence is CSVLGQGAYYGYTF. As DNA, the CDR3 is TGCAGCGTACTGGGACAGGGGGCTTACTATGGCTACACCTTC.

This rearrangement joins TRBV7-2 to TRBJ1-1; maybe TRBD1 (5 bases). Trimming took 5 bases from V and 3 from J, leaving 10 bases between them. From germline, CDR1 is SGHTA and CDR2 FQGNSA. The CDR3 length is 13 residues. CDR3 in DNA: TGTGCCAGCAGCCCCCCGGGGGACACTGAAGCTTTCTTT. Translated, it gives CASSPPGDTEAFF.

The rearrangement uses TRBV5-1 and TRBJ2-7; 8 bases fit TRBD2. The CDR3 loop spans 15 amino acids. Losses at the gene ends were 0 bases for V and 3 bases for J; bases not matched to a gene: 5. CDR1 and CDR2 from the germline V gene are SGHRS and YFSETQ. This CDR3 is CASSLAGLAVYEQYF. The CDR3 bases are TGCGCCAGCAGCTTGGCCGGACTAGCAGTCTACGAGCAGTACTTC.

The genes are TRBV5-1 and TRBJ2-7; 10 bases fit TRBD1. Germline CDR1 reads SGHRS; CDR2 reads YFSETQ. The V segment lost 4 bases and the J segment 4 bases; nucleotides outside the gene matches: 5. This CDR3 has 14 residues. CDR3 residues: CASSRDRGLYEQYF. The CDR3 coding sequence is TGCGCCAGCAGCCGGGACAGGGGACTATACGAGCAGTACTTC.